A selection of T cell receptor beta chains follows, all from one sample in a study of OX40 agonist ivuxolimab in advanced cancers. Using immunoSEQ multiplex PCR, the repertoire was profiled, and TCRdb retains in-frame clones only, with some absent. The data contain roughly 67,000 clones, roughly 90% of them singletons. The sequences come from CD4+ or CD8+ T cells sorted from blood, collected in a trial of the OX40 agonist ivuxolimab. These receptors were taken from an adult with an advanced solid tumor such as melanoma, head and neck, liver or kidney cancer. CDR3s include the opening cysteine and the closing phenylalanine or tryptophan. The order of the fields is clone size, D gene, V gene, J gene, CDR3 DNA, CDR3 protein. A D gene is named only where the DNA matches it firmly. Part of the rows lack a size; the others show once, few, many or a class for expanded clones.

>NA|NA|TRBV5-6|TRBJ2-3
TGTGCCAGCAGCTTGGCCGCAGGGGCCGGGGGAGATACGCAGTATTTT
CASSLAAGAGGDTQYF
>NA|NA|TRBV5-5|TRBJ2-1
TGTGCCAGCAGCTTGGGGCCGACAGACGAGCAGTTCTTC
CASSLGPTDEQFF
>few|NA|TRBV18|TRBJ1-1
TGTGCCAGCTCATCATCAGGTGAAGCTTTCTTT
CASSSSGEAFF
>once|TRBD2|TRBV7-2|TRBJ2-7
TGTGCCAGCAGCCCAAGCGGGGGGTCAAGGTTCTCCTACGAGCAGTACTTC
CASSPSGGSRFSYEQYF
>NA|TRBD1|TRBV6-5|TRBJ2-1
TGTGCCAGCAACCGGGACAGGATCTACAATGAGCAGTTCTTC
CASNRDRIYNEQFF
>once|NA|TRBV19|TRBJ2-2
TGTGCCAGTAGTATCGGGACGGACGGGGAGCTGTTTTTT
CASSIGTDGELFF
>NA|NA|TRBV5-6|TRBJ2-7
TGTGCCAGCAGACGGGGGTGGAATTCCTACGAGCAGTACTTC
CASRRGWNSYEQYF
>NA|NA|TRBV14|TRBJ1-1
TGTGCCAGCAGCCAGGGGCGTAGCTCCGAAGCTTTCTTT
CASSQGRSSEAFF
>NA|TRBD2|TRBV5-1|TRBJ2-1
TGCGCCAGCAGCTCGGGACTAGCGGTAGGGAATGAGCAGTTCTTC
CASSSGLAVGNEQFF
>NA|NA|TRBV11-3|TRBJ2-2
TGTGCCAGCAGCTTAAACCAGGTCCCCGGGGAGCTGTTTTTT
CASSLNQVPGELFF
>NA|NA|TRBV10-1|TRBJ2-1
TGCGCCAGCAGCAAGGACGGGTCAACCTACAATGAGCAGTTCTTC
CASSKDGSTYNEQFF
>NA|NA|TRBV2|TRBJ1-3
TGTGCCAGCAAGCTCTCTGGAAACACCATATATTTT
CASKLSGNTIYF
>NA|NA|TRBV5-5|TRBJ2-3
TGTGCCAGCAGCCTTTGGAGGGGGGACACAGATACGCAGTATTTT
CASSLWRGDTDTQYF
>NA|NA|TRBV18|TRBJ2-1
TGTGCCAGCTCACCAGGTGTCGGGGATGAGCAGTTCTTC
CASSPGVGDEQFF
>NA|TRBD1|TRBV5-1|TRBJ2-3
TGCGCCAGCAGCAAATACGGACAGGGGGCGAGCACAGATACGCAGTATTTT
CASSKYGQGASTDTQYF
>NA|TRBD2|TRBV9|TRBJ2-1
TGTGCCAGCAGCGTAGTGGGTAGCGGGAGTCCCTACAATGAGCAGTTCTTC
CASSVVGSGSPYNEQFF
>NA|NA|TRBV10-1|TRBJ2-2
TGCGCCAGCAGAAGGGAGGCAGGGACCGGGGAGCTGTTTTTT
CASRREAGTGELFF
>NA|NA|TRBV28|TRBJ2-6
TGTGCCAGCAGCTCCCCACCAGGGTCCGGGGCCAACGTCCTGACTTTC
CASSSPPGSGANVLTF
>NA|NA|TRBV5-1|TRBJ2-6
TGCGCCAGCAGCTCATCGGGTGGGGCCAACGTCCTGACTTTC
CASSSSGGANVLTF
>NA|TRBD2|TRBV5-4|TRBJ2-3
TGTGCCAGCAGCATCCCCGGGACTAACACAGATACGCAGTATTTT
CASSIPGTNTDTQYF
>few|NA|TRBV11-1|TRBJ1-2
TGTGCCAGCAGCGAAGGACAGAACTATGGCTACACCTTC
CASSEGQNYGYTF
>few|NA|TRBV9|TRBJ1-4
TGTGCCAGCAGCGTAGGAACAGCTGCTAATGAAAAACTGTTTTTT
CASSVGTAANEKLFF
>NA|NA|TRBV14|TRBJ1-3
TGTGCCAGCAGCCAAGATGCGGGAACCTCTGGAAACACCATATATTTT
CASSQDAGTSGNTIYF
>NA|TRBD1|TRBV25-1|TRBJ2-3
TGTGCCAGCAGGAGGACAGGGTCTAAAGATACGCAGTATTTT
CASRRTGSKDTQYF
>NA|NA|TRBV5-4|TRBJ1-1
TGTGCCAGCAGCCCAGGAATTCTCTGGACATCGGGCACTGAAGCTTTCTTT
CASSPGILWTSGTEAFF
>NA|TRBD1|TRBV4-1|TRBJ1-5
TGCGCCAGCAGCCAAGATGTTAACAGGGGGCCCGATCAGCCCCAGCATTTT
CASSQDVNRGPDQPQHF
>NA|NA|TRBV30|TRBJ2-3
TGTGCCTGGAGTGAAACAGGGCCAGGTTGGACGCAGTATTTT
CAWSETGPGWTQYF
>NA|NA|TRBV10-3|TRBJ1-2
TGTGCCATCCGTCTGGAACAAAACTATGGCTACACCTTC
CAIRLEQNYGYTF
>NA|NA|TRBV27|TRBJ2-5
TGTGCCAGCAGTTTATCTGAAAATAATCCAGGGGAAGAGACCCAGTACTTC
CASSLSENNPGEETQYF
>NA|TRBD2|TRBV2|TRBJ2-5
TGTGCCAGCAGCCGGACTAGCGGGGAGACCCAGTACTTC
CASSRTSGETQYF
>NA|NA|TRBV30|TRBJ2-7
TGTGCCTGGCCTCCCAGGGGCCGGGGGTGGTACGAGCAGTACTTC
CAWPPRGRGWYEQYF
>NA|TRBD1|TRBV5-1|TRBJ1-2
TGCGCCAGCAGCTTCGGGACAGGGTATGGCTACACCTTC
CASSFGTGYGYTF
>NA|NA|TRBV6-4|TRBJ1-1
TGTGCCAGCAGCCGATCCAGGGACACTGAAGCTTTCTTT
CASSRSRDTEAFF
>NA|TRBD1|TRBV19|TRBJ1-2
TGTGCCAGCGGACAGGGAAGCAGCTATGGCTACACCTTC
CASGQGSSYGYTF
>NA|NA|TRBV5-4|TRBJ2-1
TGTGCCAGCAGCTTTAGAAGTGAGCAGTTCTTC
CASSFRSEQFF
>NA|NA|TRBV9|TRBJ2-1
TGTGCCAGCACCAACCCAGGGGCGGGGGTAAACAATGAGCAGTTCTTC
CASTNPGAGVNNEQFF
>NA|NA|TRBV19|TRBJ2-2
TGTGCCAGTAGTATCTTGACAGCTGGAGGGGAGCTGTTTTTT
CASSILTAGGELFF
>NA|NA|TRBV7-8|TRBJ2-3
TGTGCCAGCAGCTGGTCTGGCAGCACAGATACGCAGTATTTT
CASSWSGSTDTQYF
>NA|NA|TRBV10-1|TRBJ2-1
TGCGCCAGCAGTGAGTCGATGGGGAGGAATGAGCAGTTCTTC
CASSESMGRNEQFF
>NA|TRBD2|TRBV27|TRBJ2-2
TGTGCCAGCAGGACGGCGGGAGCGGGCACCGGGGAGCTGTTTTTT
CASRTAGAGTGELFF
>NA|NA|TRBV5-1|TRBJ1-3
TGCGCCAGCAGCTTGTGGGACTCTGGAAACACCATATATTTT
CASSLWDSGNTIYF
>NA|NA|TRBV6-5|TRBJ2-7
TGTGCCAGCAGTCAGGGGTCCTACGAGCAGTACTTC
CASSQGSYEQYF
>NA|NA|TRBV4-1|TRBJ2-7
TGCGCCAGCAGCCAAGGGTGGGGTCCCTACGAGCAGTACTTC
CASSQGWGPYEQYF
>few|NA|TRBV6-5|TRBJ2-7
TGTGCCAGCAGTTACTCGCTAGGACTCTACGAGCAGTACTTC
CASSYSLGLYEQYF
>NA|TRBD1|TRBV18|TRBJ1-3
TGTGCCAGCTCCCCTACAGGGGCAGAGAGGAACACCATATATTTT
CASSPTGAERNTIYF
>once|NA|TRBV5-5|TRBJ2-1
TGTGCCAGCAGCTTGGTTAGTAGCGGAGGCAATGAGCAGTTCTTC
CASSLVSSGGNEQFF
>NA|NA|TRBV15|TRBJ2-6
TGTGCCACCAGCAGGAATGGGAACACCGCAGGGGCCAACGTCCTGACTTTC
CATSRNGNTAGANVLTF
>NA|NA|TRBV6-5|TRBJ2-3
TGTGCCAGCAGTTCGACAGATTCTAGCACAGATACGCAGTATTTT
CASSSTDSSTDTQYF
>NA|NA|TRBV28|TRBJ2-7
TGTGCCAGTTCAAACTCAGGGGCACGCGAGCAGTACTTC
CASSNSGAREQYF
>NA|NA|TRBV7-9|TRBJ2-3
TGTGCCAGCAGCGTGGGATTTAGCACAGATACGCAGTATTTT
CASSVGFSTDTQYF
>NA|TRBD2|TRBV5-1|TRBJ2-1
TGCGCCAGCAGCTTGGGACCCGGACTAGCGGGGGGAGATGAGCAGTTCTTC
CASSLGPGLAGGDEQFF
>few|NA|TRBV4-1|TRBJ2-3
TGCGCCAGCAGCCAAACAGGGACCACAGATACGCAGTATTTT
CASSQTGTTDTQYF
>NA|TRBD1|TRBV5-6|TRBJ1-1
TGTGCCAGCAGCTTGGCCGAGGGGGCGAATGTGGTAACTGAAGCTTTCTTT
CASSLAEGANVVTEAFF